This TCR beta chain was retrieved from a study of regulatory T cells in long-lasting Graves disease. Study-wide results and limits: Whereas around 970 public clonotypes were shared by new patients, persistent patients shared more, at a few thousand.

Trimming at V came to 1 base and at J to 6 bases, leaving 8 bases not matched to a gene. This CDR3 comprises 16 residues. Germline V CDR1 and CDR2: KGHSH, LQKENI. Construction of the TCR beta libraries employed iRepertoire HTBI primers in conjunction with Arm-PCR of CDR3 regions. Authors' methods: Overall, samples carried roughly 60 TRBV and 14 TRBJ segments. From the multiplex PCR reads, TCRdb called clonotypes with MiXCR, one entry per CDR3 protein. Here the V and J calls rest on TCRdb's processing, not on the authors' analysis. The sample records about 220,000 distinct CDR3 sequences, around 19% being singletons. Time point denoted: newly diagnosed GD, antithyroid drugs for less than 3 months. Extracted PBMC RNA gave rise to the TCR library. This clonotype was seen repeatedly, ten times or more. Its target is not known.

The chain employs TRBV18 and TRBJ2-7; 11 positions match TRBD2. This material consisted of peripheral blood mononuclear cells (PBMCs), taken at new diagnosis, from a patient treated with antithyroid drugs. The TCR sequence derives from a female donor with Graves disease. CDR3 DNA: TGTGCCAGCTCACCACTCGGACTAGCGGGTACGTCCGAGCAGTACTTC. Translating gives CASSPLGLAGTSEQYF.